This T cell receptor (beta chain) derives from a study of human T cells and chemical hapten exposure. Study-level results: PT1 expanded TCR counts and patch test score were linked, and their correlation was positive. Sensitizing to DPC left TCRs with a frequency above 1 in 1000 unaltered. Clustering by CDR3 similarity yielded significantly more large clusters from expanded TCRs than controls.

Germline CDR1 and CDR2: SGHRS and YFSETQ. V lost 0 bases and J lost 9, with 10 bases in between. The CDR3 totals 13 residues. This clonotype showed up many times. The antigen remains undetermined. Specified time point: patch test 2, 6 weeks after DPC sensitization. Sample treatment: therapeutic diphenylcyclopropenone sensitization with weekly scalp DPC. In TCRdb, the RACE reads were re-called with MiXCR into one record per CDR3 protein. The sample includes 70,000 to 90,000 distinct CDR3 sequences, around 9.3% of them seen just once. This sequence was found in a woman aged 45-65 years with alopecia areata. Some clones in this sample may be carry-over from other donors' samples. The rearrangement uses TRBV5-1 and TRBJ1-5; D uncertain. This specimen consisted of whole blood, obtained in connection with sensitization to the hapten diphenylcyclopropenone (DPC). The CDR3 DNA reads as TGCGCCAGCAGCTTGGAAGTGACGGGGCCCCAGCATTTT. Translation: CASSLEVTGPQHF.